The T cell receptor (beta chain) described here comes from a study of human T cells and chemical hapten exposure. As for the study in general: The study traced per-sample TCR yield variation mainly to small differences in pooled library volumes.

In the study's own analysis: There were a median of around 96,000 TCRs per sample, with a range from roughly 20,000 to 700,000. TCRdb analysed the RACE reads with MiXCR anew, one entry per CDR3 protein. It is TCRdb's table, rather than the study itself, that gives the V and J calls and clone size. The sample includes nearly 350,000 distinct CDR3 sequences, 6% to 8.5% of them seen just once. Regarding time point: patch test 1, 2 weeks after DPC sensitization. Indicated treatment: therapeutic diphenylcyclopropenone sensitization with weekly scalp DPC. This CDR3 is built from 12 residues. V was cut by 6 bases and J by 8 bases, with 10 bases left in between. Study-wide points: In comparison with controls, expanded TCRs gave rise to a significantly larger number of large CDR3 similarity clusters. Sensitizing to DPC left TCRs with a frequency above 1 in 1000 unaltered.

Comment on this clonotype: What it binds is unknown.

The sequence was collected from a woman under 30 with alopecia areata. Some clones in this sample may be carry-over from other donors' samples. V and J are TRBV12-3 or TRBV12-4 and TRBJ2-2; D is uncertain. The sequencing here drew on whole blood, taken in connection with sensitization to the hapten diphenylcyclopropenone (DPC). As DNA, the CDR3 is TGTGCCAGCAGCCCACGGTTGGGGGAGCTGTTTTTT. It yields the protein CASSPRLGELFF.